This T cell receptor (beta chain) was documented in a study of beta chain features in type 1 diabetes. This clone was detected only a few times. Its target is not known. Every isolated RNA sample was fully reverse transcribed, so sequencing captured expressed TCRB transcripts. Assay: immunoSEQ multiplex PCR; the TCRdb copy retains only in-frame clones and omits some. The top ten hold less than 1.5% of the sample, which has 200,000 to 250,000 clones, about a tenth seen once. Broader study findings: For type 1 diabetes patients, VDJ junctions showed fewer insertions and more deletions.

Stem cell-like memory, regulatory, central memory and naive CD4+ cells were sorted via CD45RO/CCR7/CD25/CD127/CD95/CD27. This receptor was taken from a man aged 18 to 35 in good health. The specimen was central memory CD4+ T cells from blood.

The CDR3 spells CASGPQGAFHNEQFF. CDR3 DNA sequence: TGTGCTAGTGGACCCCAGGGGGCTTTCCACAATGAGCAGTTCTTC. The chain carries TRBV12-5 and TRBJ2-1; 8 bases are shared with TRBD1. This CDR3 comprises 15 residues. V was pared by 6 bases and J by 5 bases, with 9 bases of the junction left unmatched. Germline V gene lookup returns CDR1 LGHNT and CDR2 FRNRAP.